What follows are 25 T cell receptor beta chains derived from one specimen sequenced in a study of T-cell memory formation after mild COVID-19 (dated by TCRdb to the early 2020s). Library generation was performed with 5' RACE. The run used an Illumina NovaSeq 6000. The public reads were reanalyzed by TCRdb: fastp trimming at Q25, MiXCR alignment, in-frame beta chains only. Rows with one shared CDR3 protein collapse into an entry with the most common genes and DNA. For this sample there are under 550,000 distinct CDR3 sequences; under 20% appear just once. Roughly 21% of the sample comes from the top ten. The sample consisted of PBMCs or a T cell subset sorted from them (not recorded which). The receptors originated from a man younger than 35 who had mild COVID-19 (a few samples of this study predate the infection). The sample titles of this study are shuffled in the database, so cell type and time point are left out; the donor was told from shared clones.

This clonotype was counted only a few times. The CDR3 DNA reads TGTGCCAGCAGCTCAACCTACGGGGAGCAGTTCTTC. This encodes CASSSTYGEQFF. The chain is built from TRBV7-3 and TRBJ2-1; D remains unclear. This CDR3 has 12 amino acids. Germline CDR1 SGHTA, CDR2 FQGTGA. V was clipped by 4 bases and J by 10 bases, with 11 bases between them.

This clonotype was seen more than once but under ten times. V and J are TRBV7-2 and TRBJ1-3; 9 bases line up with TRBD1. J gave up 8 bases and V 5 bases, and 7 bases lay outside the gene matches. The CDR3 extends over 14 amino acids. Germline CDR1 and CDR2: SGHTA and FQGNSA. The chain's CDR3 is CASSTDRGRDTIYF. In nucleotides, the CDR3 is TGTGCCAGCAGCACGGACAGGGGTAGAGACACCATATATTTT.

V gene TRBV11-1 combines with J gene TRBJ2-1; D remains ambiguous. CDR1 SGHAT and CDR2 FQDESV come from the germline V gene (reference sequence). This CDR3 spans 16 amino acids. The V and J ends lost 0 bases and 0 bases respectively, with 9 bases between them. CDR3 sequence (DNA): TGTGCCAGCAGCTTAGCGCCCAAGCCCTCCTACAATGAGCAGTTCTTC. Translating it yields CASSLAPKPSYNEQFF.

V and J are TRBV5-1 and TRBJ2-3; 9 bases align to TRBD1. Germline-derived CDR1 and CDR2 are SGHRS and YFSETQ. The CDR3 loop spans 17 amino acids. V was pared by 4 bases and J by 8 bases, with 17 bases of the junction left unmatched. The CDR3 sequence: CASSLNLPGQGESTQYF. In nucleotides, the CDR3 is TGCGCCAGCAGCCTGAATTTACCGGGACAGGGAGAAAGTACGCAGTATTTT.

V and J are TRBV6-5 and TRBJ1-2; D may be TRBD1 (5 bases). Germline assignment: CDR1 MNHEY and CDR2 SVGAGI. This CDR3 is built from 15 residues. V was cut by 6 bases and J by 7 bases, with 21 bases left in between. CDR3 protein: CASSLWGGKGGGYTF. The CDR3 DNA reads as TGTGCCAGCAGCCTCTGGGGGGGTAAAGGTGGTGGCTACACCTTC.

This clonotype was observed a handful of times. The V and J genes are TRBV5-1 and TRBJ2-1; 9 positions agree with TRBD1. In germline, CDR1 is SGHRS, CDR2 YFSETQ. The CDR3 loop spans 14 amino acids. V lost 3 bases and J lost 9; bases outside the gene matches: 7. The DNA of the CDR3 is TGCGCCAGCAGCTGGGACAGGGAGGAGGGTGAGCAGTTCTTC. Its translation is CASSWDREEGEQFF.

There are many counts of this clonotype. This chain joins TRBV29-1 and TRBJ2-5, with a weak D call TRBD1 (6 bases). CDR3 length equals 12 residues. Trimming stripped 4 bases from V and 1 base from J, with 7 bases between. Germline V gives CDR1 SQVTM, CDR2 ANQGSEA. The DNA of the CDR3 is TGCAGCGTTGCAGGGGTCCAAGAGACCCAGTACTTC. Translation: CSVAGVQETQYF.

The chain recombines TRBV12-3 or TRBV12-4 with TRBJ1-2; TRBD1 agrees at 9 bases. With V trimmed by 5 bases and J by 4 bases, 11 bases remained unmatched. This CDR3 has 16 amino acids. The CDR3 bases are TGTGCCAGCAGTGCTCGGGGACAGGGATCTTCCTATGGCTACACCTTC. Translating it yields CASSARGQGSSYGYTF.

There are a few counts of this clonotype. This chain joins TRBV6-5 and TRBJ2-7; D call uncertain. The germline CDR1 and CDR2 sequences are MNHEY and SVGAGI. The CDR3 has 13 residues. Trimming shortened V by 6 bases and J by 0 bases, and 9 bases separated the two germline ends. The CDR3 sequence is CASSESVSYEQYF. The CDR3 nucleotides are TGTGCCAGCAGCGAGAGCGTCTCCTACGAGCAGTACTTC.

The rearrangement links TRBV4-2 to TRBJ1-4; D not certain. Trimming stripped 2 bases from V and 8 bases from J, with 6 bases between. CDR1 and CDR2 from the germline V gene are LGHNA and YNFKEQ. The CDR3 covers 12 residues. The CDR3 coding sequence is TGTGCCAGCAGCCAATTTGGAGAAAAACTGTTTTTT. Protein product: CASSQFGEKLFF.

This clonotype was seen a handful of times. The chain couples TRBV6-1 to TRBJ1-1; tentatively, D is TRBD1 (6 bases). Trimming removed 2 bases at V and 3 bases at J, with 13 bases between. The CDR3 is 15 residues long. Per the germline V gene, CDR1 is MNHNS and CDR2 is SASEGT. CDR3 sequence: CASSELYAGDTEAFF. For the CDR3, the DNA is TGTGCCAGCAGTGAATTATATGCAGGGGACACTGAAGCTTTCTTT.

This clonotype was found many times. This chain connects TRBV5-1 to TRBJ2-5, with D tentatively TRBD1 or TRBD2 (5 bases each). Trimming cost V 0 bases and J 5 bases, with 17 bases left between them. The CDR3 runs 16 residues. Per the germline V gene, CDR1 is SGHRS and CDR2 is YFSETQ. The CDR3 DNA follows: TGCGCCAGCAGCTTGGCCGGGGCCCCAGGCAGGGAGACCCAGTACTTC. The encoded protein is CASSLAGAPGRETQYF.

V is TRBV7-9 and J is TRBJ1-5; D possibly corresponds to TRBD1 (5 bases). The germline gives CDR1 SEHNR, CDR2 FQNEAQ (reference sequence). This CDR3 comprises 16 residues. Between the trimmed V and J ends, which lost 5 bases and 1 base, there was a span of 15 bases. CDR3 sequence reads: CASSTADKGSNQPQHF. The CDR3, as DNA: TGTGCCAGCAGCACCGCGGACAAGGGAAGCAATCAGCCCCAGCATTTT.

The chain has TRBV7-9 and TRBJ2-3; 7 positions match TRBD2. In germline, CDR1 is SEHNR, CDR2 FQNEAQ (reference sequence). This CDR3 is built from 15 residues. Germline trimming cut 5 bases from V and 1 base from J; bases unmatched to any gene: 6. The CDR3 loop is CASSSRAGGTDTQYF. The DNA of the CDR3 is TGTGCCAGCAGCAGCAGGGCGGGGGGCACAGATACGCAGTATTTT.

This clonotype was detected a few times. The rearrangement joins TRBV11-2 to TRBJ2-2, with 8 nucleotides matching TRBD1. The junction had 9 bases not matched to a gene; V was cut back by 5 bases and J by 4 bases. The CDR3 consists of 16 residues. Germline V gives CDR1 SGHAT, CDR2 FQNNGV. For the CDR3, the DNA is TGTGCCAGCAGCCCTCCGGGCAGGGGGCTCACCGGGGAGCTGTTTTTT. It yields the protein CASSPPGRGLTGELFF.

This clonotype appeared a few times. A junction end diverges from the germline sequence, so it may reflect a read error. This chain links TRBV7-9 with TRBJ2-5; possibly TRBD1 or TRBD2 for D (7 bases each). The length of the CDR3 is 15 residues. The V gene's germline CDR1 is SEHNR and CDR2 FQNEAQ (reference sequence). CDR3 DNA sequence: TGTGCGAGCATCAGGGGGGGCCTTACTCAAGAGACCCAGTACTTC. Translation gives CASIRGGLTQETQYF.

This clonotype came up a few times. The CDR3 spells CASSLAVKDIQYF. CDR3 DNA sequence: TGTGCCAGCAGCTTAGCAGTTAAGGACATTCAGTACTTC. This chain joins TRBV7-8 and TRBJ2-4; no clear D gene. The V gene's germline CDR1 is SGHVS and CDR2 FQNEAQ. Trimming removed 0 bases at V and 8 bases at J, with 8 bases between. There are 13 residues in the CDR3.

V gene TRBV20-1 combines with J gene TRBJ1-1; D might be TRBD1 (6 bases). Per the germline V gene, CDR1 is DFQATT and CDR2 is SNEGSKA (reference sequence). V was shortened by 5 bases and J by 1 base, with 20 bases between the two germline ends. The CDR3 has 16 amino acids. The CDR3 nucleotides read TGCAGTGCTCCCACAGGGTATCTTGGCCCGAACACTGAAGCTTTCTTT. Protein sequence: CSAPTGYLGPNTEAFF.

The V call is TRBV5-6, the J call TRBJ2-7; 13 bases line up with TRBD2. V shed 5 bases, J shed 2 bases, and the junction held 4 bases outside the gene matches. The CDR3 loop spans 15 amino acids. The germline gives CDR1 SGHDT, CDR2 YYEEEE. CDR3 in DNA: TGTGCCAGCAGGCGACTAGCGGGGGGAACCTACGAGCAGTACTTC. This translates into CASRRLAGGTYEQYF.

The chain carries TRBV6-1 and TRBJ2-7; 11 bases fit TRBD1. Germline V gene sequence: CDR1 MNHNS, CDR2 SASEGT. This CDR3 is built from 15 residues. J lost 7 bases, V lost 7 bases, and 12 bases had no gene match. CDR3 sequence: CASTPRGQGAGEQYV. Written as DNA, the CDR3 is TGTGCCAGCACCCCCCGTGGACAGGGGGCGGGTGAGCAGTACGTC.

This clonotype showed up just a few times. This chain joins TRBV27 and TRBJ1-1; weak D call: TRBD1 (5 bases). Trimming shortened V by 2 bases and J by 4 bases, and 14 bases separated the two germline ends. This CDR3 comprises 15 residues. The germline V gene has CDR1 MNHEY and CDR2 SMNVEV (reference sequence). The CDR3 here is CASSLLQVGLTEAFF. DNA of the CDR3: TGTGCCAGCAGTTTACTACAGGTTGGGCTCACTGAAGCTTTCTTT.

This chain uses TRBV20-1 with TRBJ2-1, with 11 nucleotides matching TRBD2. The CDR3 has 15 residues. V lost 5 bases to trimming and J lost 4 bases; unmatched junction nucleotides: 7. CDR1 DFQATT and CDR2 SNEGSKA come from the germline V gene (reference sequence). The CDR3 sequence: CSADAGTSGYNEQFF. The DNA of the CDR3 is TGCAGTGCTGATGCGGGGACTAGCGGTTACAATGAGCAGTTCTTC.

J is TRBJ2-5 and V is TRBV12-3 or TRBV12-4, with D tentatively TRBD1 (5 bases). Trimming cost V 3 bases and J 5 bases, with 22 bases left between them. There are 17 residues in the CDR3. The CDR3 DNA follows: TGTGCCAGCAGTTTGGGTCTTAGACAGTCCCAGTTCGAGACCCAGTACTTC. It translates to CASSLGLRQSQFETQYF.

The chain couples TRBV5-1 to TRBJ2-7; D remains unclear. CDR1 is SGHRS and CDR2 is YFSETQ in the germline V gene. V was trimmed by 4 bases and J by 11 bases, leaving 28 bases between them. The CDR3 loop spans 16 amino acids. The CDR3 is CASSRPPPPESGQEYF. For the CDR3, the DNA is TGCGCCAGCAGCCGTCCTCCCCCTCCGGAATCGGGTCAAGAGTACTTC.

The chain has TRBV2 and TRBJ2-5; D may correspond to TRBD1 or TRBD2 (6 bases each). The CDR3 covers 15 residues. The V end was cut by 4 bases, the J end by 5 bases, with 17 bases between. Looked up from germline, CDR1 is SNHLY and CDR2 is FYNNEI. The CDR3 DNA is TGTGCCAGCAGTGTGCCCTCAGGGGCGGGGGAGACCCAGTACTTC. Its protein product is CASSVPSGAGETQYF.